The rows below give T cell receptor beta chains drawn from one sample of a study of T cell responses to AZD1222 COVID-19 vaccine. Generated by immunoSEQ multiplex PCR, the TCRdb table keeps only in-frame clones and is missing some. The sample carries over 110,000 clones, 85% to 90% recorded once. Sequences were derived from peripheral blood, sampled 28 days after the second AZD1222 dose. These receptors all stem from an adult who received the AZD1222 COVID-19 vaccine. The CDR3 runs from the conserved cysteine through the conserved F or W. The D gene is left open where the match is weak. Not all rows give a size; the values are once, few, many and, for expanded clones, a class.

abundance: .; v_gene: TRBV19; d_gene: .; j_gene: TRBJ2-1; CDR3nt: TGTGCCATAGCAGGGTACAATGAGCAGTTCTTC; CDR3aa: CAIAGYNEQFF
abundance: once; v_gene: TRBV5-5; d_gene: .; j_gene: TRBJ1-4; CDR3nt: TGTGCCAGCAGCTTGGACTACCGGGGACTACTCAATGAAAAACTGTTTTTT; CDR3aa: CASSLDYRGLLNEKLFF
abundance: .; v_gene: TRBV10-1; d_gene: .; j_gene: TRBJ2-7; CDR3nt: TGCGCCAGCAGCGCCGGCTCACAGCTAGACGAGCAGTACTTC; CDR3aa: CASSAGSQLDEQYF
abundance: .; v_gene: TRBV12-3/TRBV12-4; d_gene: .; j_gene: TRBJ1-6; CDR3nt: TGTGCCAGCACAAATCATGGGCGACCCCTCCACTTT; CDR3aa: CASTNHGRPLHF
abundance: .; v_gene: TRBV2; d_gene: .; j_gene: TRBJ2-2; CDR3nt: TGTGCCAGCGTGGGGGAACCGAACACCGGGGAGCTGTTTTTT; CDR3aa: CASVGEPNTGELFF
abundance: .; v_gene: TRBV5-1; d_gene: TRBD2; j_gene: TRBJ2-5; CDR3nt: TGCGCCAGCAGCTCGCCGGGACTAGCGGAAGAGACCCAGTACTTC; CDR3aa: CASSSPGLAEETQYF
abundance: .; v_gene: TRBV27; d_gene: TRBD1; j_gene: TRBJ2-1; CDR3nt: TGTGCCAGCAGTCCACAGGGGGCGGGTTACAATGAGCAGTTCTTC; CDR3aa: CASSPQGAGYNEQFF
abundance: .; v_gene: TRBV5-1; d_gene: .; j_gene: TRBJ1-2; CDR3nt: TGCGCCAGCGCTCTGACAGCTAGGAATGGCTACACCTTC; CDR3aa: CASALTARNGYTF
abundance: .; v_gene: TRBV7-9; d_gene: .; j_gene: TRBJ1-2; CDR3nt: TGTGCCAGCAGCGAGGCGGGGGGCTACACCTTC; CDR3aa: CASSEAGGYTF
abundance: .; v_gene: TRBV28; d_gene: .; j_gene: TRBJ2-7; CDR3nt: TGTGCCAGCACCCTCTCGCGGGTCAGCTCCTACGAGCAGTACTTC; CDR3aa: CASTLSRVSSYEQYF
abundance: .; v_gene: TRBV6-5; d_gene: TRBD1; j_gene: TRBJ1-5; CDR3nt: TGTGCCAGCAGTTCCGGGACAGAGTATAGCAATCAGCCCCAGCATTTT; CDR3aa: CASSSGTEYSNQPQHF
abundance: .; v_gene: TRBV6-5; d_gene: .; j_gene: TRBJ1-5; CDR3nt: TGTGCCAGCAGTATTCTTAGCAATCAGCCCCAGCATTTT; CDR3aa: CASSILSNQPQHF
abundance: .; v_gene: TRBV19; d_gene: .; j_gene: TRBJ2-1; CDR3nt: TGTGCCAGTAGTATAGGTTGGGAGGCTGAGCAGTTCTTC; CDR3aa: CASSIGWEAEQFF
abundance: .; v_gene: TRBV6-5; d_gene: .; j_gene: TRBJ2-2; CDR3nt: TGTGCCAGCAGTTCCCGGGGAAACACCGGGGAGCTGTTTTTT; CDR3aa: CASSSRGNTGELFF
abundance: .; v_gene: TRBV5-4; d_gene: .; j_gene: TRBJ2-7; CDR3nt: TGTGCCAGCAGCTTGGACAGGACCTACGAGCAGTACTTC; CDR3aa: CASSLDRTYEQYF